The 25 T cell receptor beta chains listed next were all sequenced from one sample in a study of Graves' ophthalmopathy and Graves' hyperthyroidism. The authors amplified TCR beta CDR3 regions, and they did so from RNA transcripts for repertoire sequencing. Following a first-round RT-PCR that used HTBI primers, a second-round multiplex PCR was carried out. TCRdb analysed the multiplex PCR reads with MiXCR anew, one entry per CDR3 protein. The data contain about 700,000 distinct CDR3 sequences, just over 40% of them singletons. Specimen: peripheral blood. The origin of the receptors is an adult man with Graves' ophthalmopathy.

This clonotype was picked up many times. The rearrangement joins TRBV2 to TRBJ1-1; 8 nucleotides match TRBD1. The CDR3 contains 12 residues. The V gene end was trimmed by 6 bases and the J gene end by 8 bases; junction bases not matched to a gene: 5. Germline V gene sequence: CDR1 SNHLY, CDR2 FYNNEI. The CDR3 loop reads CASRETGDEAFF. CDR3 bases: TGTGCCAGCAGGGAGACAGGGGACGAAGCTTTCTTT.

This clonotype was detected ten times or more. The V gene is TRBV7-9, the J gene TRBJ2-7; D not certain. The CDR3 spans 14 residues. Per the germline V gene, CDR1 is SEHNR and CDR2 is FQNEAQ (reference sequence). V was pared by 4 bases and J by 6 bases, with 16 bases between. The CDR3 here is CASSSHGPRGEQYF. CDR3 in DNA: TGTGCCAGCAGCTCCCACGGACCCCGCGGCGAGCAGTACTTC. Full variable domain (missing parts from reference TRBV7-9 and TRBJ2-7): DTGVSQNPRHKITKRGQNVTFRCDPISEHNRLYWYRQTLGQGPEFLTYFQNEAQLEKSRLLSDRFSAERPKGSFSTLEIQRTEQGDSAMYLCASSSHGPRGEQYFGPGTRLTVT.

In the case of this clonotype: Sequence at one end of the junction differs from germline and may be a read error. J is TRBJ1-6 and V is TRBV7-3; TRBD1 is a possible D gene (6 bases). CDR3 length equals 18 residues. Germline V gene data show CDR1 as SGHTA and CDR2 as FQGTGA. CDR3 sequence reads: CASSPRDTRSSYNSPLHF. The DNA for the CDR3 is TGCGCCAGCAGCCCCCGGGACACCCGAAGCTCCTATAATTCACCCCTCCACTTT.

The table lists this clonotype with a few counts. As DNA, the CDR3 is TGTGCCAGCAGTTACCTGGAAAGTGGCACTAGCGGGAGGGAGGACTACGAGCAGTACTTC. Amino acids: CASSYLESGTSGREDYEQYF. The V call is TRBV6-6, the J call TRBJ2-7; 13 bases are shared with TRBD2. V was clipped by 2 bases and J by 3 bases; unmatched bases: 16. The CDR3 contains 20 residues. Germline assignment: CDR1 MNHNY and CDR2 SVGAGI (reference sequence).

The rearrangement joins TRBV2 to TRBJ2-5; 8 positions agree with TRBD1. V was pared by 4 bases and J by 5 bases, with 3 bases of the junction left unmatched. The CDR3 consists of 13 residues. Germline V gene lookup returns CDR1 SNHLY and CDR2 FYNNEI. The CDR3 sequence: CASSGRGPETQYF. CDR3 sequence (DNA): TGTGCCAGCAGTGGCAGGGGGCCGGAGACCCAGTACTTC.

This clonotype was detected many times. The chain carries TRBV20-1 and TRBJ1-1, with TRBD1 identical over 9 bases. The germline gives CDR1 DFQATT, CDR2 SNEGSKA (reference sequence). The ends lost 2 bases at V and 4 bases at J; junction bases unmatched: 5. CDR3 length: 14 residues. CDR3 coding DNA: TGCAGTGCTAGAACAGGGGGCTGGGGCACTGAAGCTTTCTTT. Protein product: CSARTGGWGTEAFF.

This clonotype was observed many times. V is TRBV20-1 and J is TRBJ1-4; 9 positions match TRBD1. Per germline, CDR1 DFQATT and CDR2 SNEGSKA (reference sequence). The CDR3 has 14 amino acids. V lost 6 bases to trimming and J lost 10 bases; unmatched junction nucleotides: 12. The CDR3 loop reads CSAATGGVVGKLFF. The DNA for the CDR3 is TGCAGTGCGGCAACAGGGGGCGTAGTCGGAAAACTGTTTTTT.

As concerns this clonotype: A single base separates this from a much larger clone, so it may be a read error. The V and J genes are TRBV20-1 and TRBJ2-5; 13 nucleotides agree with TRBD2. CDR3 length: 15 amino acids. CDR1 is DFQATT and CDR2 is SNEGSKA in the germline V gene (reference sequence). The J segment lost 1 base and the V segment lost 6 bases, leaving 5 bases of the junction unmatched. The CDR3 DNA sequence: TGCAGTGCCCGACTAGCGGGGGGTCTCCAAGAGACCCAGTACTTC. Protein: CSARLAGGLQETQYF.

The sample holds a few counts of this clonotype. V usage is TRBV7-8 and J usage is TRBJ2-7; D is tentatively TRBD1 or TRBD2 (7 bases each). Germline CDR1 and CDR2: SGHVS and FQNEAQ. V was pared by 6 bases and J by 4 bases, with 19 bases between. The CDR3 is 15 amino acids. CDR3 in DNA: TGTGCCAGCAGTCCCCAGGGGGACTATCGTTACGAGCAGTACTTC. Its protein product is CASSPQGDYRYEQYF.

This clonotype has a handful of counts. The chain is built from TRBV7-2 and TRBJ2-2, with TRBD1 as a possible D gene (6 bases). Trimming removed 4 bases at V and 4 bases at J, with 16 bases between. The germline CDR1 and CDR2 sequences are SGHTA and FQGNSA. The CDR3 contains 16 residues. CDR3 sequence reads: CASSYRVATGTGELFF. The CDR3 region has the DNA TGTGCCAGCAGCTACAGGGTTGCGACGGGCACCGGGGAGCTGTTTTTT.

The V gene is TRBV29-1, the J gene TRBJ1-3, with 11 bases aligning to TRBD1. With 5 bases clipped from V and 5 bases from J, the junction kept 2 bases outside the gene matches. Germline CDR1 reads SQVTM; CDR2 reads ANQGSEA. The length of the CDR3 is 13 residues. The chain's CDR3 is CSVPDRGRNTIYF. CDR3 sequence (DNA): TGCAGCGTTCCGGACAGGGGGCGAAACACCATATATTTT.

Concerning this clonotype: A read error may explain this, as a much larger clone is one base away. The chain is built from TRBV2 and TRBJ2-2; the D gene is possibly TRBD1 (8 bases). Looked up from germline, CDR1 is SNHLY and CDR2 is FYNNEI. CDR3 size: 16 residues. The CDR3 sequence is CTSGELGTGGTGELFF. The CDR3, as DNA: TGTACCAGCGGGGAATTGGGGACAGGTGGCACCGGGGAGCTGTTTTTT.

This clonotype came up many times. V usage is TRBV7-7 and J usage is TRBJ2-7; 10 bases are shared with TRBD1. From germline, CDR1 is SSHAT and CDR2 FNYEAQ (reference sequence). There are 18 residues in the CDR3. V lost 2 bases and J lost 2; bases outside the gene matches: 12. Here the CDR3 reads CASSLMLIWGQGTYEQYF. The CDR3, as DNA: TGTGCCAGCAGCTTAATGCTGATTTGGGGACAGGGGACCTACGAGCAGTACTTC.

This clonotype has only a few counts. V is TRBV27 and J is TRBJ1-1; no clear D gene. The CDR3 length is 14 residues. CDR1 and CDR2 (germline): MNHEY, SMNVEV (reference sequence). V lost 7 bases and J lost 0, with 12 bases in between. CDR3 coding DNA: TGTGCCAGCATCAACCCTCACCTGAACACTGAAGCTTTCTTT. It yields the protein CASINPHLNTEAFF.

This clonotype was picked up a small number of times. V usage is TRBV12-3 or TRBV12-4 and J usage is TRBJ1-5; maybe TRBD1 (5 bases). The CDR3 runs to 16 residues. The V end lost 5 bases, the J end lost 0 bases, and 14 bases lay between the germline ends. The CDR3 bases are TGTGCCAGCAGTAGATGGACACCATATAGCAATCAGCCCCAGCATTTT. Translating gives CASSRWTPYSNQPQHF.

This clonotype has at least ten counts. The chain couples TRBV19 to TRBJ2-7; 7 bases are a match to TRBD1. The CDR3 has 14 residues. Germline-derived CDR1 and CDR2 are LNHDA and SQIVND (reference sequence). The junction had 5 bases not matched to a gene; V was cut back by 2 bases and J by 4 bases. The CDR3 protein is CASSITGEGYEQYF. The CDR3 DNA follows: TGTGCCAGTAGTATAACAGGGGAAGGATACGAGCAGTACTTC.

The rearrangement links TRBV20-1 to TRBJ2-2; D perhaps matches TRBD2 (6 bases). The CDR3 sequence is 14 residues long. The germline V gene encodes CDR1 DFQATT and CDR2 SNEGSKA (reference sequence). V lost 5 bases to trimming and J lost 2 bases, with 12 bases between them. CDR3 sequence reads: CSAAREANTGELFF. The CDR3 bases are TGCAGTGCTGCCAGGGAGGCAAACACCGGGGAGCTGTTTTTT.

This clonotype was counted ten times or more. This chain connects TRBV9 to TRBJ1-2; perhaps TRBD1 as D (6 bases). V dropped 4 bases and J dropped 2 bases, with 15 bases sitting between them. Germline assignment: CDR1 SGDLS and CDR2 YYNGEE. The CDR3 runs 15 residues. This chain's CDR3 is CASSKSGEANYGYTF. In DNA, the CDR3 is TGTGCCAGCAGCAAATCAGGGGAAGCAAACTATGGCTACACCTTC.

The chain employs TRBV7-2 and TRBJ1-1, with D tentatively TRBD1 (6 bases). CDR1 and CDR2 from the germline V gene are SGHTA and FQGNSA. The V end lost 5 bases, the J end lost 2 bases, and 12 bases lay between the germline ends. This CDR3 comprises 14 residues. This CDR3 reads CASSQRTANTEAFF. The CDR3 DNA reads as TGTGCCAGCAGCCAACGGACAGCTAACACTGAAGCTTTCTTT. Full variable domain (rest looked up from reference TRBV7-2 and TRBJ1-1): GAGVSQSPSNKVTEKGKDVELRCDPISGHTALYWYRQSLGQGLEFLIYFQGNSAPDKSGLPSDRFSAERTGGSVSTLTIQRTQQEDSAVYLCASSQRTANTEAFFGQGTRLTVV.

Points on this clonotype: A read error may account for a junction end that differs from germline. The chain is built from TRBV7-9 and TRBJ1-6; D ambiguous. Per germline, CDR1 SEHNR and CDR2 FQNEAQ (reference sequence). This CDR3 spans 13 amino acids. The CDR3 sequence is CANSPEGAQTLHF. The CDR3 DNA sequence: TGTGCCAACAGCCCCGAGGGCGCGCAAACCCTCCACTTT.

As regards this clonotype: With a much larger clone just one base away, this may be a read error. CDR3 sequence: CASSLHPSGSTGELFF. The CDR3 coding sequence is TGTGCCAGCAGCTTACATCCATCGGGGAGCACCGGGGAGCTGTTTTTT. The V and J genes are TRBV7-2 and TRBJ2-2, with a possible D match to TRBD2 (5 bases). Germline CDR1 and CDR2: SGHTA and FQGNSA. The CDR3 length is 16 residues. The V gene lost 2 bases and the J gene lost 4 bases, with 14 bases spanning the gap.

On this clonotype itself: A much more abundant neighbour one base away suggests this may be a read error. The chain carries TRBV5-1 and TRBJ2-7; a possible D gene is TRBD2 (5 bases). The CDR3 runs 17 residues. CDR1 SGHRS and CDR2 YFSETQ come from the germline V gene. Between the trimmed V and J ends, which lost 0 bases and 5 bases, there was a span of 21 bases. In DNA, the CDR3 is TGCGCCAGCAGCTTGGCGCGTCGGGGTCGTTTATTGCACGAGCAGTACTTC. This translates into CASSLARRGRLLHEQYF.

This clonotype was counted at least ten times. This sequence joins TRBV29-1 and TRBJ1-2, with 8 bases fitting TRBD1. Germline values: CDR1 SQVTM, CDR2 ANQGSEA. This CDR3 spans 15 amino acids. With 2 bases clipped from V and 5 bases from J, the junction kept 10 bases outside the gene matches. CDR3 nucleotides: TGCAGCGTTGAAACTTCCCGGCGGACAGGGTATGGCTACACCTTC. Amino acids: CSVETSRRTGYGYTF.

This clonotype was detected many times. The chain links TRBV9 to TRBJ1-5, with D maybe TRBD1 (5 bases). The V and J ends lost 2 bases and 8 bases respectively, with 14 bases between them. The CDR3 is made up of 14 amino acids. Per the germline V gene, CDR1 is SGDLS and CDR2 is YYNGEE. CDR3 nucleotide sequence: TGTGCCAGCAGCGTCACAGGTTTGGGTGAGCCCCAGCATTTT. This encodes CASSVTGLGEPQHF.

The chain joins TRBV5-1 to TRBJ1-1; TRBD1 aligns across 8 bases. Germline CDR1 is SGHRS and CDR2 is YFSETQ. The CDR3 spans 16 residues. V shed 7 bases and J 5 bases; nucleotides not matched to a gene: 16. CDR3 in amino acids: CASRRAYTGGRTEAFF. The DNA for the CDR3 is TGCGCCAGCCGCCGAGCCTATACAGGGGGGCGAACTGAAGCTTTCTTT.